This T cell receptor (beta chain) was recovered during a study of CD8+ T cells in alopecia areata. General study findings and limits: Higher clonality was seen in lesional scalp than in normal scalp, especially in alopecia totalis/universalis.

Details on this clone: As yet, its antigen is unknown.

J was trimmed by 0 bases and V by 0 bases; bases with no gene match: 8. The CDR3 runs 16 residues. Per germline, CDR1 GTSNPN and CDR2 SVGIG (reference sequence). Extraction of RNA preceded its reverse transcription into cDNA, which served as the sequencing template. Assay: immunoSEQ multiplex PCR; the TCRdb copy retains only in-frame clones and omits some. Of 95,000 to 150,000 clones in the sample, 53% were seen once. Documented treatment: oral pan-JAK inhibitor, 5-10 mg twice daily. The TCR originated in a human donor with alopecia areata. This specimen consisted of CD4+ T cells sorted from blood, obtained at week 4, from a patient treated with tofacitinib. The rearrangement links TRBV30 to TRBJ2-7, with 7 bases identical to TRBD1. This CDR3 reads CAWSVRGQRYSYEQYF. CDR3 in DNA: TGTGCCTGGAGTGTAAGGGGACAGCGTTACTCCTACGAGCAGTACTTC. Full variable domain (missing parts from reference TRBV30 and TRBJ2-7): SQTIHQWPATLVQPVGSPLSLECTVEGTSNPNLYWYRQAAGRGLQLLFYSVGIGQISSEVPQNLSASRPQDRQFILSSKKLLLSDSGFYLCAWSVRGQRYSYEQYFGPGTRLTVT.